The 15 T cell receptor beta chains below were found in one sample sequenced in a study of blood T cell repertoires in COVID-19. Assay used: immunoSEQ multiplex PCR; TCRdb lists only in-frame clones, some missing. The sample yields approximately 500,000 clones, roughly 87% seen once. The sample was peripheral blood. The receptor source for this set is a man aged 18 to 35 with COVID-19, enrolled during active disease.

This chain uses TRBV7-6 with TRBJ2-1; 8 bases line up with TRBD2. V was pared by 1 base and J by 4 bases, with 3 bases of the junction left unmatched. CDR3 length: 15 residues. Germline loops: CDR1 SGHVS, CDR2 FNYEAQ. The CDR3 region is CASSLGAGEYNEQFF. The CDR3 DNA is TGTGCCAGCAGCTTAGGAGCGGGAGAGTACAATGAGCAGTTCTTC.

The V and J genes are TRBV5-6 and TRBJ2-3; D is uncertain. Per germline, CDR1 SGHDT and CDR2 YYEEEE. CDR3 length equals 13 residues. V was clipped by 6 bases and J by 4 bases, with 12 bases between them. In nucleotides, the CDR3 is TGTGCCAGCACCCTGACTCACCCAGATACGCAGTATTTT. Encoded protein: CASTLTHPDTQYF.

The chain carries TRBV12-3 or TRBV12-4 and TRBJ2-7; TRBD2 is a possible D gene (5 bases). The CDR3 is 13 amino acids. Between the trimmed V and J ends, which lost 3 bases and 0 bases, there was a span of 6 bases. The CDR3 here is CASSLAGSYEQYF. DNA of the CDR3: TGTGCCAGCAGTTTGGCGGGCTCCTACGAGCAGTACTTC.

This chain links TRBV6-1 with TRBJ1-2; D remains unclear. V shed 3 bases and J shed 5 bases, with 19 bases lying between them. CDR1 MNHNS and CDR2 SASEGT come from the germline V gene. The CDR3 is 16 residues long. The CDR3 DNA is TGTGCCAGCAGTGAGAGACCGGGTCCCCGGGAATATGGCTACACCTTC. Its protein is CASSERPGPREYGYTF.

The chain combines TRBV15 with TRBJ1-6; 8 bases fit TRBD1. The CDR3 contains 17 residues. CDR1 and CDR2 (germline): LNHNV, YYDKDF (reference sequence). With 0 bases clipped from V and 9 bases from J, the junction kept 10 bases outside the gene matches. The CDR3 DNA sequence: TGTGCCACCAGCAGAGATGTTTGGGGACAGGTTGTTTCACCCCTCCACTTT. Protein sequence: CATSRDVWGQVVSPLHF.

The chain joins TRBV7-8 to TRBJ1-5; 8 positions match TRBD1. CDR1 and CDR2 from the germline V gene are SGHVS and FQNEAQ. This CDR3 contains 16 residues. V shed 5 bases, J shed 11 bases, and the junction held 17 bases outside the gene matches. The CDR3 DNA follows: TGTGCCAGCAGCCCAGAGCCAACAGGGGGAAAGATGACCCAGCATTTT. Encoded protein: CASSPEPTGGKMTQHF. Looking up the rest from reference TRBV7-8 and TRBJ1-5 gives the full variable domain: GAGVSQSPRYKVAKRGQDVALRCDPISGHVSLFWYQQALGQGPEFLTYFQNEAQLDKSGLPSDRFFAERPEGSVSTLKIQRTQQEDSAVYLCASSPEPTGGKMTQHFGDGTRLSIL.

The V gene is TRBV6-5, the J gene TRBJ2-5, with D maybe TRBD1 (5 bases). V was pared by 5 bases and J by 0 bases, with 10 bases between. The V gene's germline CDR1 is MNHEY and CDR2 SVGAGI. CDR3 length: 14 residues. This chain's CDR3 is CASSLTAYQETQYF. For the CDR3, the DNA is TGTGCCAGCAGTCTGACAGCGTACCAAGAGACCCAGTACTTC.

The CDR3 DNA sequence: TGCGCCAGCAGTGAGTCGAGGACACCTTATGGCTACACCTTC. Protein sequence: CASSESRTPYGYTF. This sequence joins TRBV10-1 and TRBJ1-2, with D possibly TRBD1 on 5 matching bases. The CDR3 loop spans 14 amino acids. In germline, CDR1 is WNHNN, CDR2 SYGVQD (reference sequence). V gave up 0 bases and J gave up 5 bases, with 10 bases separating them.

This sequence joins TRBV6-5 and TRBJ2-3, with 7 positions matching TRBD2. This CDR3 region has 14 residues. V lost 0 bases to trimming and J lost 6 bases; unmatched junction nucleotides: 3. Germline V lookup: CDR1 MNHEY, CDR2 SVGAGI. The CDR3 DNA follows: TGTGCCAGCAGTTACTCGGCGGGAGAGGATACGCAGTATTTT. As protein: CASSYSAGEDTQYF.

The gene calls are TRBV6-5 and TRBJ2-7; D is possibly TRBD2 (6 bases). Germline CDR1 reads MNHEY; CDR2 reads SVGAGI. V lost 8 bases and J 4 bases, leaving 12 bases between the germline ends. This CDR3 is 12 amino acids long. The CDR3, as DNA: TGTGCCAGCGGGGGACTCCCATACGAGCAGTACTTC. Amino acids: CASGGLPYEQYF.

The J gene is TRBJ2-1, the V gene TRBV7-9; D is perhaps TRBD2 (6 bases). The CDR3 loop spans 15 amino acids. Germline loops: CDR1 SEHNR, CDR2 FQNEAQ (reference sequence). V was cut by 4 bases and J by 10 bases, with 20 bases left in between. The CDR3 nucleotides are TGTGCCAGCAGCTCCCCGGGTTCGGGACTGGGGGAGCAGTTCTTC. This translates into CASSSPGSGLGEQFF.

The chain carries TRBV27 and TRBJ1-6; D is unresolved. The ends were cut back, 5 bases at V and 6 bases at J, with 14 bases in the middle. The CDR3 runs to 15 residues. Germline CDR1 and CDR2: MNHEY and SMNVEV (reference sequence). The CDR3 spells CASSPQVSPNSPLHF. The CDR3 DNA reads TGTGCCAGCAGTCCGCAGGTGTCCCCTAATTCACCCCTCCACTTT.

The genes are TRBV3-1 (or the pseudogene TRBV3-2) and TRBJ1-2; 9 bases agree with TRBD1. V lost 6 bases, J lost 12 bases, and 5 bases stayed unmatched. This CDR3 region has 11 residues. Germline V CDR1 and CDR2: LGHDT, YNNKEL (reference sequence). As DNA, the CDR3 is TGTGCCAGCAGTCGACAGGGGGTACACACCTTC. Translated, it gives CASSRQGVHTF.

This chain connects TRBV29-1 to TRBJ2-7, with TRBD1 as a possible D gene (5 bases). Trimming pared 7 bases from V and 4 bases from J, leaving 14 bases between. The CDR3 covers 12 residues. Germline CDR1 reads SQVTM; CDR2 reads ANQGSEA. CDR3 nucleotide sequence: TGCAGCGCCCGGCAGGGAAGTTACGAGCAGTACTTC. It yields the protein CSARQGSYEQYF.

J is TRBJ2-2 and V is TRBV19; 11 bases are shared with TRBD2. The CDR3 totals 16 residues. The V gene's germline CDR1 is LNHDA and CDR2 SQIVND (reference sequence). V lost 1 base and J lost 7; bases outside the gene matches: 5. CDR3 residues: CASSIGSGRAVGELFF. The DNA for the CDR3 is TGTGCCAGTAGTATAGGTAGCGGGAGGGCCGTCGGGGAGCTGTTTTTT. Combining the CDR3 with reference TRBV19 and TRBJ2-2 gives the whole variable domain DGGITQSPKYLFRKEGQNVTLSCEQNLNHDAMYWYRQDPGQGLRLIYYSQIVNDFQKGDIAEGYSVSREKKESFPLTVTSAQKNPTAFYLCASSIGSGRAVGELFFGEGSRLTVL.